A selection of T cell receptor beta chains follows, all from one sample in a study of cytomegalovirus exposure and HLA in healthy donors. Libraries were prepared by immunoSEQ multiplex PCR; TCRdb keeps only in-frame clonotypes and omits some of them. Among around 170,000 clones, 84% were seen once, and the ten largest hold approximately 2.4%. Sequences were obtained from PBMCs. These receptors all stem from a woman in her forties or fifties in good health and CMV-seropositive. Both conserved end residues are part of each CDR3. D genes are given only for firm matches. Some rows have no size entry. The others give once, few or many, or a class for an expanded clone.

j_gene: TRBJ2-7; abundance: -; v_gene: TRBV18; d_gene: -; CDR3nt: TGTGCCAGCTCAACGGGACACTCCTACGAGCAGTACTTC; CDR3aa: CASSTGHSYEQYF
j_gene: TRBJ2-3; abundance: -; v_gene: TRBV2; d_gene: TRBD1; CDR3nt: TGTGCCAGCAGCCCGGAGTTAGGGACAGGCACAGATACGCAGTATTTT; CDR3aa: CASSPELGTGTDTQYF
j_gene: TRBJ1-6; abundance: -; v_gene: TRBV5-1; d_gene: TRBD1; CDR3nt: TGCGCCAGCAGCTTTAGTGGGACAGGGGGCAGATCACCCCTCCACTTT; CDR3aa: CASSFSGTGGRSPLHF
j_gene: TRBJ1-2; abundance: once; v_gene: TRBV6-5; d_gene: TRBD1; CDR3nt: TGTGCCAGCAGTTCCGGACAGGGGTCTGTCTATGGCTACACCTTC; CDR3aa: CASSSGQGSVYGYTF
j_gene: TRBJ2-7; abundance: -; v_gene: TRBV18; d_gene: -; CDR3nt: TGTGCCAGCTCACCTGGGACACTGAACTCCTACGAGCAGTACTTC; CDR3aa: CASSPGTLNSYEQYF
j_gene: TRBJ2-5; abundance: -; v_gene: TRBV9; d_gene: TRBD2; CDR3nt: TGTGCCAGCAGCGTAGGGGCGGCTAGCGGACAAGAGACCCAGTACTTC; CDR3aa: CASSVGAASGQETQYF
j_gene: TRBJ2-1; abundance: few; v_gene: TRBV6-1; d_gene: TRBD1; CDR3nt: TGTGCCAGCAGCCCTCGGGACAGTAAGCAGTTCTTC; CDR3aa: CASSPRDSKQFF
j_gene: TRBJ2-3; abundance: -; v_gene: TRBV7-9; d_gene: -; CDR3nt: TGTGCCAGCAGCATCGGACAGACAGATACGCAGTATTTT; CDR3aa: CASSIGQTDTQYF
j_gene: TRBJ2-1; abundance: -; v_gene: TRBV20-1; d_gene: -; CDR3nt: TGCAGTGCTCTAGGGGAAGTAGGACAGTTCTTC; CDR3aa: CSALGEVGQFF
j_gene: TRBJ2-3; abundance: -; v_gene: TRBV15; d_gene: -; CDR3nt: TGTGCCACCAGCCCCAGGGGTTTGACAGATACGCAGTATTTT; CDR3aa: CATSPRGLTDTQYF
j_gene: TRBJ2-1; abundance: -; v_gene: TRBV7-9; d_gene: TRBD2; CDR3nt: TGTGCCAGCAGCTTACCCTCTAGCGGAAGCTCCTACAATGAGCAGTTCTTC; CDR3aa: CASSLPSSGSSYNEQFF
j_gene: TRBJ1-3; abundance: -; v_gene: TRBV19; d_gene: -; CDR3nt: TGTGCCAGTAGTCCTCCTTCCGGGGGGGGAAACACCATATATTTT; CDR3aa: CASSPPSGGGNTIYF
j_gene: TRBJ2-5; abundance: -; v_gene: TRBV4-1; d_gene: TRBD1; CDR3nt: TGCGCCAGCAGCCAAGTAGGGACAGGGACGGAGACCCAGTACTTC; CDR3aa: CASSQVGTGTETQYF
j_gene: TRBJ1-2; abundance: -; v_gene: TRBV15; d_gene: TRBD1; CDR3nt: TGTGCCACCAGCAGAGACGACAGGGGACTCTATGGCTACACCTTC; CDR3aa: CATSRDDRGLYGYTF
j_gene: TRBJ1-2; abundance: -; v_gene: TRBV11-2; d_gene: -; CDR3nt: TGTGCCAGCAGCTTAGCACAGCACTATGGCTACACCTTC; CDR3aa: CASSLAQHYGYTF
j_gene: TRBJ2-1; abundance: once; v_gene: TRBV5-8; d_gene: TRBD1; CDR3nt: TGTGCCAGCAGCGGGGGACAGGGGGCTCTCAATGAGCAGTTCTTC; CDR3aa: CASSGGQGALNEQFF
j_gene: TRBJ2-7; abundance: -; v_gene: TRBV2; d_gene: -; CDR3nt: TGTGCCAGCAGCGCCGACAGATCAGGAGGGGAGCAGTACTTC; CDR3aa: CASSADRSGGEQYF
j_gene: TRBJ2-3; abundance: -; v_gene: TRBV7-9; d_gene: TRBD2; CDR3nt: TGTGCCAGCAGCCCCCCCGGACTAGCTCTCACAGATACGCAGTATTTT; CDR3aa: CASSPPGLALTDTQYF
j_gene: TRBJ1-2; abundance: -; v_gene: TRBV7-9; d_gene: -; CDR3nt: TGTGCCAGCAGCTTAGAGGCAGGGAATTATGGCTACACCTTC; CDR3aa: CASSLEAGNYGYTF
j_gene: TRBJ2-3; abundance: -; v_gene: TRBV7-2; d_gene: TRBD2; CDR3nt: TGTGCCAGCAGCTTAGTAGCGGGGGTGGGAGATACGCAGTATTTT; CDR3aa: CASSLVAGVGDTQYF
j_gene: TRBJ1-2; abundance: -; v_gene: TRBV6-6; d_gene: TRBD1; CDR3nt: TGTGCCAGCAGCCCCTGGAAGGGGGCTTTGAACTATGGCTACACCTTC; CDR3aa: CASSPWKGALNYGYTF
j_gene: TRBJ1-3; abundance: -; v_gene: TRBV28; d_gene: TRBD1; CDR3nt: TGTGCCAGCAGCCGAGAGGACAGGGACCTGAAGGGAAACACCATATATTTT; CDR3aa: CASSREDRDLKGNTIYF
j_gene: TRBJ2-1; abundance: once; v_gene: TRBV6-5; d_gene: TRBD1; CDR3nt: TGTGCCAGCAGTTACAAAGGACAGGAGTGGGATGAGCAGTTCTTC; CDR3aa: CASSYKGQEWDEQFF
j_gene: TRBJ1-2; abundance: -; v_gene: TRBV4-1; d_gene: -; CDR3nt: TGCGCCAGCAGCCAAGTTACCTCGAAAGCTGGCTACACCTTC; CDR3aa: CASSQVTSKAGYTF
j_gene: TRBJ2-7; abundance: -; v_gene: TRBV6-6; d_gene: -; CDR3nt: TGTGCCAGCAAGCCCGTAGACACCTACGAGCAGTACTTC; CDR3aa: CASKPVDTYEQYF
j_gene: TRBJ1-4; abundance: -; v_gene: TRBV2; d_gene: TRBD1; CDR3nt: TGTGCCAGCAGTGAGGGGACAGGGGACGAAAAACTGTTTTTT; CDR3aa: CASSEGTGDEKLFF
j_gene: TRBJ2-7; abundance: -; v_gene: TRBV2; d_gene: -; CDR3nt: TGTGCCAGCACCACCCGACCGGGAGAGCAGTACTTC; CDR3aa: CASTTRPGEQYF
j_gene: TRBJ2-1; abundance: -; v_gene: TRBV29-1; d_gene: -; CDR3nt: TGCAGCGTTCCGACAGCTCCCAATGAGCAGTTCTTC; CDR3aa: CSVPTAPNEQFF
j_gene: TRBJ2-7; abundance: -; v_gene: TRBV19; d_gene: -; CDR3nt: TGTGCCAGTAGTATAGCGGGTCAGACCTACGAGCAGTACTTC; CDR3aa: CASSIAGQTYEQYF
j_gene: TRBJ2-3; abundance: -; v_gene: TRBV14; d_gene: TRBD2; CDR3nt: TGTGCCAGCAGCCCGGCCGGGACTAACCCCACAGATACGCAGTATTTT; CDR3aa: CASSPAGTNPTDTQYF
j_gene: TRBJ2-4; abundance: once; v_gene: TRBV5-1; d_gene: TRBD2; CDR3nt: TGCGCCAGCAGCTTGAGCGGGGGCAAAAACATTCAGTACTTC; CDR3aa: CASSLSGGKNIQYF
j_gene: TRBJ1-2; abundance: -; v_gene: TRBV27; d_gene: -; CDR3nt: TGTGCCAGCAGTTTTAGGGACTTTCGTGGCTACACCTTC; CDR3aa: CASSFRDFRGYTF